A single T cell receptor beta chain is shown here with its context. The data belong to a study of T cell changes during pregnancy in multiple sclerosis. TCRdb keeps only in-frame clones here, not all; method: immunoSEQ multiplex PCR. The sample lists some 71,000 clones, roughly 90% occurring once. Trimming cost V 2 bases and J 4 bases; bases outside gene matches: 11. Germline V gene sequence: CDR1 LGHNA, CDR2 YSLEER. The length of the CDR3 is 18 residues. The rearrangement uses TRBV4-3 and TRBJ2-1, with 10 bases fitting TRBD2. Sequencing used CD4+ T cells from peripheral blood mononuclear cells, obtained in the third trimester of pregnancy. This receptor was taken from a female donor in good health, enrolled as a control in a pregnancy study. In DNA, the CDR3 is TGCGCCAGCAGCCAATTTTATAGCGGGGGGCCTCCGTACAATGAGCAGTTCTTC. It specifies CASSQFYSGGPPYNEQFF.